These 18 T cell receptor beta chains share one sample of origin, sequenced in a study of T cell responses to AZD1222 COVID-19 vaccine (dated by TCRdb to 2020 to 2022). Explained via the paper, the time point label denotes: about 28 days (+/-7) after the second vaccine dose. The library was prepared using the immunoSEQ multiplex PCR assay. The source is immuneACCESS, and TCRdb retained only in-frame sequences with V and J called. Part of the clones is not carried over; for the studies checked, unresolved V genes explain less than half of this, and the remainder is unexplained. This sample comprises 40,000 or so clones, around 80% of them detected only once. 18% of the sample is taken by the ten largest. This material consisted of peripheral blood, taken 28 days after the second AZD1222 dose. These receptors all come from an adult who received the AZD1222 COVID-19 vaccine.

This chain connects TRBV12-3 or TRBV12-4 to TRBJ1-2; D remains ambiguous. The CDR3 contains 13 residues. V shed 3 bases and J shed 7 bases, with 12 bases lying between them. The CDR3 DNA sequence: TGTGCCAGCAGTTTCGGGCACCGTAGTGGCTACACCTTC. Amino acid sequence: CASSFGHRSGYTF.

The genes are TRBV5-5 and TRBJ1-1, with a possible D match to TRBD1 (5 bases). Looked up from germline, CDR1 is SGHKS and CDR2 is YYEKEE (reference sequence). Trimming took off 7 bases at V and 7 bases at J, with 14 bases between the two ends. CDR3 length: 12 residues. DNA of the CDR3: TGTGCCAGCTTCGTTTTAGACAGTGAAGCTTTCTTT. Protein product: CASFVLDSEAFF.

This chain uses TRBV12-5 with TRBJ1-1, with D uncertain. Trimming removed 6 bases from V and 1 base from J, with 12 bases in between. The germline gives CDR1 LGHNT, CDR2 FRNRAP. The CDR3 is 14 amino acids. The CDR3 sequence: CASGGRVQNTEAFF. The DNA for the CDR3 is TGTGCTAGTGGGGGCCGCGTACAGAACACTGAAGCTTTCTTT.

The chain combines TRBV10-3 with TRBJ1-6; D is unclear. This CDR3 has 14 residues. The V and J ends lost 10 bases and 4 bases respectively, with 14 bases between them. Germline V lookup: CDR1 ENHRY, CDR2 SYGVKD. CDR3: CATDGTNYNSPLHF. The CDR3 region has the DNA TGTGCCACCGATGGCACAAATTATAATTCACCCCTCCACTTT.

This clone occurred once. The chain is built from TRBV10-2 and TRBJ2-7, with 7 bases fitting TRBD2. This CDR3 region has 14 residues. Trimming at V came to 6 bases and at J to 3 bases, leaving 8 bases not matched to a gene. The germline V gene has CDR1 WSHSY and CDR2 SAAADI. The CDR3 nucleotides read TGCGCCAGCAGAACCCCTGGCGGGGGCTACGAGCAGTACTTC. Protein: CASRTPGGGYEQYF.

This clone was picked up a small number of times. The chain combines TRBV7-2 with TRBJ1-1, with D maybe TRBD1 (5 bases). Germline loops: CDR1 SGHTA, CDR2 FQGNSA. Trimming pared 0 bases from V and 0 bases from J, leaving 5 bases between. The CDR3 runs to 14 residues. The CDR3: CASSLAGVNTEAFF. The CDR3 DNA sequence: TGTGCCAGCAGCTTAGCAGGGGTGAACACTGAAGCTTTCTTT.

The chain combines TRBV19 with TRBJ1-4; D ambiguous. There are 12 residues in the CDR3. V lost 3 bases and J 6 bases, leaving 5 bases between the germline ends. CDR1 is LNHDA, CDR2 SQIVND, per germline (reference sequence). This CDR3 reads CASSIRDEKLFF. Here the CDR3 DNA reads TGTGCCAGTAGTATCCGAGATGAAAAACTGTTTTTT.

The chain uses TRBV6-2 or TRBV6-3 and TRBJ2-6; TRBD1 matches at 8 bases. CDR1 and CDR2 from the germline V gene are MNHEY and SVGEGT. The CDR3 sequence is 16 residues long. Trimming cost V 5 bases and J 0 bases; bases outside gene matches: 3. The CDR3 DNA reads TGTGCCAGCAGTGACAGGGGAAACTCTGGGGCCAACGTCCTGACTTTC. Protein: CASSDRGNSGANVLTF.

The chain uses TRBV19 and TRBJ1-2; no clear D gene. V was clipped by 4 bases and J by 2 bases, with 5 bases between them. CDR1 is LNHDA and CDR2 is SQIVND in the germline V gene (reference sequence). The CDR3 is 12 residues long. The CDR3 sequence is CASSKENYGYTF. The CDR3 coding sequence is TGTGCCAGTAGTAAGGAGAACTATGGCTACACCTTC.

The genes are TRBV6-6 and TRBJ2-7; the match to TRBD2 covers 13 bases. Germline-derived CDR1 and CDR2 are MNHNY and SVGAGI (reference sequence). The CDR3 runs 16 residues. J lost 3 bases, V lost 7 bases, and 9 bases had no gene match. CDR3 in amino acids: CASITGGLAGDYEQYF. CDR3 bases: TGTGCCAGCATCACTGGTGGACTAGCGGGAGACTACGAGCAGTACTTC.

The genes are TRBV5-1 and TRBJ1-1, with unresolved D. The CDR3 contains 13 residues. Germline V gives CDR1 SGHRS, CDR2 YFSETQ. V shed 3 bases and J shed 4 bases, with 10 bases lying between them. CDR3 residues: CASSWRDPTEAFF. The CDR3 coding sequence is TGCGCCAGCAGCTGGAGGGATCCCACTGAAGCTTTCTTT.

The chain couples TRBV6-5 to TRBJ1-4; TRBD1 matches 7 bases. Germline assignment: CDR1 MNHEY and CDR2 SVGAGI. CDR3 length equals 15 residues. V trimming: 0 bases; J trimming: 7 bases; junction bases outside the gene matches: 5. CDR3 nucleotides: TGTGCCAGCAGTTACTCCTCGACAGGGAGTGAAAAACTGTTTTTT. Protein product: CASSYSSTGSEKLFF.

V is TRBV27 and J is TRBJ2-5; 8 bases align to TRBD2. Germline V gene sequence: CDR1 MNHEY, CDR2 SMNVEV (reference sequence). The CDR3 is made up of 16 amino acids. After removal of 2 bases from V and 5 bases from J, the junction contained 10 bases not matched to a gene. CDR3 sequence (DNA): TGTGCCAGCAGTTTAAGTACCGGGGGGGCCTGGGAGACCCAGTACTTC. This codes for CASSLSTGGAWETQYF.

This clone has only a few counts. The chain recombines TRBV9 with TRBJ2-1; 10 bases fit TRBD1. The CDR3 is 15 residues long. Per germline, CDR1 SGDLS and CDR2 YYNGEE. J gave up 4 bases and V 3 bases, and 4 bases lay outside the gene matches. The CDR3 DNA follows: TGTGCCAGCAGCGCACAGGACAGGGGGTACAATGAGCAGTTCTTC. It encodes CASSAQDRGYNEQFF.

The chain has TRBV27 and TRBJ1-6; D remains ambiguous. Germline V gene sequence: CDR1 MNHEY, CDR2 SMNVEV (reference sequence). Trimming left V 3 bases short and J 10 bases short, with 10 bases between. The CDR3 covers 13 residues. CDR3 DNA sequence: TGTGCCAGCAGTTTGACCCAGCGCTCACCCCTCCACTTT. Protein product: CASSLTQRSPLHF.

The CDR3 region has the DNA TGCGCCAGCAGCTTCAGTGGACAGAATGGTTCACCCCTCCACTTT. The encoded protein is CASSFSGQNGSPLHF. The V gene is TRBV5-1, the J gene TRBJ1-6, with TRBD1 as a possible D gene (6 bases). Trimming removed 2 bases at V and 9 bases at J, with 15 bases between. There are 15 residues in the CDR3. CDR1 and CDR2 from the germline V gene are SGHRS and YFSETQ.

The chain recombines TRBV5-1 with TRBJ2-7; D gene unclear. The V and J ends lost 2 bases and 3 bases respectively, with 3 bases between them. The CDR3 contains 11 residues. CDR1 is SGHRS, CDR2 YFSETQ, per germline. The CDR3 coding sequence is TGCGCCAGCAGCTTAGACTACGAGCAGTACTTC. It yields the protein CASSLDYEQYF.

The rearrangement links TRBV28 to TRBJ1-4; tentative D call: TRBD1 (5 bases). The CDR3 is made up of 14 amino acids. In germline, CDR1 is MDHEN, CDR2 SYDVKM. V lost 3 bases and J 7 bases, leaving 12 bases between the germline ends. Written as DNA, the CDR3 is TGTGCCAGCAGTTTCAGGGCCGGGTTTGAAAAACTGTTTTTT. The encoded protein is CASSFRAGFEKLFF.